Listed below are T cell receptor beta chains from one sample, sequenced in a study of early T cells in non-severe SARS-CoV-2 infection. TCRdb independently ran MiXCR on the 5' RACE reads; one entry per CDR3 protein. The table shows 80,000 or so distinct CDR3 sequences, with more than 13% occurring only once. The sample was whole blood. The source is an adult who was a healthcare worker with PCR-confirmed SARS-CoV-2 infection or an uninfected control (not recorded which). The CDR3 runs from the conserved cysteine through the conserved F or W. D genes are given only for firm matches. Where a row states a size, it is once, few, many or the class of an expanded clone; other rows omit it.

>-|TRBJ2-5|TRBV29-1|many
CSVVPPSYLETQYF
TGCAGCGTTGTCCCCCCATCATATCTAGAGACCCAGTACTTC
>-|TRBJ2-7|TRBV3-1|few
CASSQDRRSSYEQYF
TGTGCCAGCAGCCAAGATAGACGGAGCTCCTACGAGCAGTACTTC
>-|TRBJ2-7|TRBV6-1|-
CASRVTDTYEQYF
TGTGCCAGCAGGGTGACAGACACCTACGAGCAGTACTTC
>TRBD1|TRBJ1-1|TRBV18|-
CASSTGSNTEAFF
TGTGCCAGCTCGACAGGGTCGAACACTGAAGCTTTCTTT
>TRBD1|TRBJ1-1|TRBV20-1|-
CSALGASRQGRTEAFF
TGCAGTGCTTTGGGGGCCTCCCGACAGGGGAGGACTGAAGCTTTCTTT
>-|TRBJ1-5|TRBV12-3/TRBV12-4|-
CASSLWGQANQPQHF
TGTGCCAGCAGTTTATGGGGGCAGGCCAATCAGCCCCAGCATTTT
>-|TRBJ2-7|TRBV10-3|-
CAISEAAAPEQYF
TGTGCCATCAGTGAGGCGGCTGCTCCCGAGCAGTACTTC
>TRBD1|TRBJ1-4|TRBV5-6|-
CASSLVGTGDEKLFF
TGTGCCAGCAGCTTGGTGGGGACAGGGGATGAAAAACTGTTTTTT
>-|TRBJ2-5|TRBV5-1|-
CASSAQGRETQYF
TGCGCCAGCAGCGCCCAGGGTAGGGAGACCCAGTACTTC
>-|TRBJ1-2|TRBV29-1|many
CSVEEDFTVYGYTF
TGCAGCGTTGAAGAGGACTTCACAGTCTATGGCTACACCTTC
>TRBD1|TRBJ2-7|TRBV29-1|few
CSVVGQGGDEQYF
TGCAGCGTTGTAGGACAGGGGGGTGACGAGCAGTACTTC
>-|TRBJ2-2|TRBV20-1|-
CSASEKTMTGELFF
TGCAGTGCTAGTGAAAAGACGATGACTGGGGAGCTGTTTTTT
>TRBD2|TRBJ2-1|TRBV6-2/TRBV6-3|once
CASSSSGRASYNEQIF
TGTGCCAGCAGTAGTAGCGGGAGGGCGTCCTACAATGAGCAGATCTTC
>-|TRBJ1-2|TRBV7-9|few
CASSTGQFGYGYTF
TGTGCCAGCAGCACTGGACAGTTTGGATATGGCTACACCTTC
>-|TRBJ2-2|TRBV7-9|-
CASSLPRTGELFF
TGTGCCAGCAGCTTACCCCGCACCGGGGAGCTGTTTTTT
>-|TRBJ2-5|TRBV19|-
CASSGWEQETQYF
TGTGCCAGTAGTGGCTGGGAACAAGAGACCCAGTACTTC
>TRBD1|TRBJ2-2|TRBV11-1|-
CVSSQTGFGNTGELFF
TGTGTCAGCAGCCAGACAGGGTTCGGGAACACCGGGGAGCTGTTTTTT
>-|TRBJ2-2|TRBV9|-
CASGHLTGELFF
TGTGCCAGCGGGCACCTCACCGGGGAGCTGTTTTTT
>-|TRBJ2-7|TRBV7-9|-
CVSSLGLSYEQYF
TGTGTCAGCAGCTTGGGACTCTCTTACGAGCAGTACTTC
>-|TRBJ2-3|TRBV29-1|-
CSVRGRLPDTQYF
TGCAGCGTTCGGGGGAGGTTACCAGATACGCAGTATTTT
>-|TRBJ2-5|TRBV10-1|-
CASSEGTGGAWGETQYF
TGCGCCAGCAGTGAGGGAACAGGAGGGGCCTGGGGAGAGACCCAGTACTTC
>TRBD1|TRBJ1-1|TRBV10-3|many
CAISDGTGPRGTEAFF
TGTGCCATCAGTGATGGGACAGGACCCCGAGGGACTGAAGCTTTCTTT
>-|TRBJ2-5|TRBV5-1|few
CASRLLTSQETQYF
TGCGCCAGCAGGCTCCTGACAAGTCAAGAGACCCAGTACTTC
>-|TRBJ2-1|TRBV7-6|few
CASSLGDWGEQFF
TGTGCCAGCAGCTTAGGGGACTGGGGTGAGCAGTTCTTC
>-|TRBJ1-5|TRBV6-1|few
CASSPRSGAGNQPQHF
TGTGCCAGCAGTCCCCGGAGCGGGGCAGGCAATCAGCCCCAGCATTTT
>TRBD2|TRBJ2-7|TRBV4-1|-
CASSRGSPYEQYF
TGCGCCAGCAGTCGCGGGAGTCCCTACGAGCAGTACTTC
>-|TRBJ2-7|TRBV11-2|few
CASSLDPNSYEQYF
TGTGCCAGCAGCTTAGACCCCAACTCCTACGAGCAGTACTTC
>-|TRBJ2-3|TRBV20-1|many
CSARDIQSVPDTQYF
TGCAGTGCTAGAGATATCCAGTCTGTTCCAGATACGCAGTATTTT
>-|TRBJ2-7|TRBV11-2|many
CASSSGPQNYEQYF
TGTGCCAGCAGCTCAGGACCACAAAACTACGAGCAGTACTTC
>-|TRBJ1-2|TRBV7-2|-
CASSLAVSSGQLGYTF
TGTGCCAGCAGCTTAGCGGTTAGTTCAGGACAACTAGGCTACACCTTC
>-|TRBJ2-2|TRBV7-2|many
CASSLRGSANTGELFF
TGTGCCAGCAGCTTAAGGGGTAGCGCGAACACCGGGGAGCTGTTTTTT
>-|TRBJ1-5|TRBV6-6|few
CASTWRQNQNQPQHF
TGTGCCAGCACGTGGCGACAGAACCAAAATCAGCCCCAGCATTTT
>-|TRBJ2-5|TRBV5-6|many
CASSLSGAEETQYF
TGTGCCAGCAGCTTATCGGGGGCTGAAGAGACCCAGTACTTC
>-|TRBJ1-5|TRBV19|-
CASMGWGYQPQHF
TGTGCCAGCATGGGGTGGGGGTATCAGCCCCAGCATTTT
>-|TRBJ2-5|TRBV25-1|-
CASSEYSHETQYF
TGTGCCAGCAGTGAATACAGCCATGAGACCCAGTACTTC
>-|TRBJ1-2|TRBV7-8|many
CASSPGGGQRSNLYGYTF
TGTGCCAGCAGCCCCGGTGGAGGACAGCGGTCCAATCTCTATGGCTACACCTTC
>-|TRBJ1-1|TRBV2|-
CASVGGQREAFF
TGTGCCAGCGTAGGAGGGCAGCGCGAGGCTTTCTTT
>-|TRBJ2-7|TRBV29-1|many
CSVEVPPSSTPEQYF
TGCAGCGTTGAGGTCCCACCTTCCTCTACCCCCGAGCAGTACTTC
>-|TRBJ1-6|TRBV6-6|few
CASSFEGGGFNSPLHF
TGTGCCAGCAGTTTTGAGGGAGGCGGCTTTAATTCACCCCTCCACTTT
>TRBD1|TRBJ1-2|TRBV11-2|-
CASSDGTGARGYTF
TGTGCCAGCAGCGACGGGACAGGGGCCAGAGGCTACACCTTC
>-|TRBJ1-6|TRBV7-9|-
CASSQGRSLHF
TGTGCCAGCAGTCAGGGTCGGTCCCTCCACTTT
>-|TRBJ1-5|TRBV19|few
CASRRNSNQPQLF
TGTGCCAGTCGACGGAATAGCAATCAGCCCCAGCTTTTT
>-|TRBJ1-2|TRBV5-1|-
CASSLDGYGYTF
TGCGCCAGCAGCTTGGACGGTTATGGCTACACCTTC
>-|TRBJ1-3|TRBV10-3|few
CAISDGDLSGNTIYF
TGTGCCATCAGTGATGGGGACCTCTCTGGAAACACCATATATTTT
>TRBD1|TRBJ2-3|TRBV29-1|-
CSVGGQGADTQYF
TGCAGCGTTGGGGGACAGGGCGCAGATACGCAGTATTTT
>TRBD1|TRBJ2-1|TRBV27|many
CASSSGQGDYNEQFF
TGTGCCAGCAGTTCGGGACAGGGGGATTACAATGAGCAGTTCTTC
>TRBD2|TRBJ2-7|TRBV12-5|many
CASGFPSGIEQYF
TGTGCTAGTGGTTTCCCGAGCGGGATTGAGCAGTACTTC
>TRBD2|TRBJ2-3|TRBV10-1|many
CASPPGLASSTDTQYF
TGCGCCAGCCCGCCCGGACTAGCTTCCAGCACAGATACGCAGTATTTT
>-|TRBJ2-5|TRBV10-3|-
CAISESTALQETQYF
TGTGCCATCAGTGAGTCGACAGCCCTGCAAGAGACCCAGTACTTC
>-|TRBJ2-7|TRBV19|few
CASSAGSSYEQYF
TGTGCCAGTTCGGCAGGAAGCTCCTACGAGCAGTACTTC
>-|TRBJ1-2|TRBV18|-
CASSPDKNYGYTF
TGTGCCAGCTCACCGGACAAAAACTATGGCTACACCTTC
>TRBD2|TRBJ2-1|TRBV5-1|-
CASSLYGSGFNDEQFF
TGCGCCAGCAGCTTGTATGGTAGCGGGTTTAATGATGAGCAGTTCTTC
>-|TRBJ2-7|TRBV7-9|many
CASSTDAHEQYF
TGTGCCAGCAGCACCGACGCCCACGAGCAGTACTTC
>-|TRBJ1-2|TRBV6-1|many
CASSEAHDYGYTF
TGTGCCAGCAGTGAAGCCCACGACTATGGCTACACCTTC
>-|TRBJ2-7|TRBV7-8|many
CASSFYSTYEQYF
TGTGCCAGCAGCTTTTACAGCACCTACGAGCAGTACTTC